These 9 T cell receptor beta chains were sequenced from one sample in a study of blood T cell repertoires in COVID-19. TCRdb's table, derived via immunoSEQ multiplex PCR, lists solely in-frame clones and lacks some. This table has about 310,000 clones, 90% appearing once. The material sequenced was peripheral blood. The receptors originated from a woman aged 40-49 years with COVID-19, enrolled during active disease.

The chain combines TRBV19 with TRBJ1-3; the D is unclear. Germline CDR1 and CDR2: LNHDA and SQIVND (reference sequence). The CDR3 length is 16 residues. V was pared by 5 bases and J by 0 bases, with 14 bases between. CDR3 in amino acids: CASSPTRPSSGNTIYF. The CDR3 coding sequence is TGTGCCAGTAGTCCCACCAGGCCCTCCTCTGGAAACACCATATATTTT.

This clone was seen only once. The chain carries TRBV28 and TRBJ1-2; 9 nucleotides align to TRBD1. CDR3 length equals 17 residues. CDR1 is MDHEN, CDR2 SYDVKM, per germline. V was pared by 4 bases and J by 4 bases, with 13 bases of the junction left unmatched. CDR3 loop: CASSSYSGQGLSYGYTF. As DNA, the CDR3 is TGTGCCAGCAGTTCCTACTCGGGACAGGGTTTAAGCTATGGCTACACCTTC.

The chain uses TRBV5-1 and TRBJ2-5; 10 bases fit TRBD1. The germline gives CDR1 SGHRS, CDR2 YFSETQ. This CDR3 is built from 15 residues. The V segment lost 1 base and the J segment 5 bases; nucleotides outside the gene matches: 5. Here the CDR3 reads CASSLKGQGVETQYF. The CDR3, as DNA: TGCGCCAGCAGCTTGAAAGGACAGGGGGTTGAGACCCAGTACTTC. The complete variable domain, with remaining parts taken from reference TRBV5-1 and TRBJ2-5, reads KAGVTQTPRYLIKTRGQQVTLSCSPISGHRSVSWYQQTPGQGLQFLFEYFSETQRNKGNFPGRFSGRQFSNSRSEMNVSTLELGDSALYLCASSLKGQGVETQYFGPGTRLLVL.

This clone was detected only once. The rearrangement uses TRBV30 and TRBJ2-7, with a possible D match to TRBD1 (5 bases). V was clipped by 2 bases and J by 0 bases, with 17 bases between them. The CDR3 length is 16 residues. Germline V CDR1 and CDR2: GTSNPN, SVGIG (reference sequence). The CDR3 DNA follows: TGTGCCTGGAGTACACCTCCAGGGTCGGTCTCCTACGAGCAGTACTTC. Protein product: CAWSTPPGSVSYEQYF.

This clone was recorded once. The junction and the germline gene differ at one end; a read error may be behind it. The genes are TRBV14 and TRBJ1-4, with TRBD1 matching over 7 bases. CDR1 and CDR2 from the germline V gene are SGHDN and FVKESK. This CDR3 comprises 15 residues. This CDR3 is CASSSTTGSNEKLFF. DNA of the CDR3: TGTGCCAGCAGCTCCACGACAGGGTCTAATGAAAAGCTGTTTTTT.

The chain recombines TRBV6-2 or TRBV6-3 with TRBJ1-6; D is undetermined. The germline gives CDR1 MNHEY, CDR2 SVGEGT. V was cut by 0 bases and J by 7 bases, with 13 bases left in between. The CDR3 has 16 amino acids. DNA of the CDR3: TGTGCCAGCAGTTACTCCAGGCCAGGAAGGAATTCACCCCTCCACTTT. Translated, it gives CASSYSRPGRNSPLHF.

Remarks on this clone: At one end the junction does not follow the germline gene, possibly because of a read error. The chain has TRBV5-4 and TRBJ1-2, with 7 bases matching TRBD1. Germline V gene data show CDR1 as SGHNT and CDR2 as YYREEE (reference sequence). The CDR3 has 15 residues. The CDR3 region has the DNA TGTGCCAGCAGCTTCGGACAGGTGGGGAACTATGACTACACCTTC. It yields the protein CASSFGQVGNYDYTF.

This chain connects TRBV7-2 to TRBJ1-1, with 11 bases that match TRBD1. Germline lookup yields CDR1 SGHTA and CDR2 FQGNSA. The CDR3 is made up of 17 amino acids. The V segment lost 1 base and the J segment 5 bases; nucleotides outside the gene matches: 9. The CDR3 DNA follows: TGTGCCAGCAGCTTAGGGACCGGGACAGGGGGTTTGACTGAAGCTTTCTTT. This codes for CASSLGTGTGGLTEAFF.

The gene calls are TRBV5-1 and TRBJ2-5; D not resolved. V lost 2 bases, J lost 2 bases, and 7 bases lay in between. Germline assignment: CDR1 SGHRS and CDR2 YFSETQ. The CDR3 is made up of 13 amino acids. The DNA for the CDR3 is TGCGCCAGCAGCTTATCAGGACAAGAGACCCAGTACTTC. This codes for CASSLSGQETQYF.